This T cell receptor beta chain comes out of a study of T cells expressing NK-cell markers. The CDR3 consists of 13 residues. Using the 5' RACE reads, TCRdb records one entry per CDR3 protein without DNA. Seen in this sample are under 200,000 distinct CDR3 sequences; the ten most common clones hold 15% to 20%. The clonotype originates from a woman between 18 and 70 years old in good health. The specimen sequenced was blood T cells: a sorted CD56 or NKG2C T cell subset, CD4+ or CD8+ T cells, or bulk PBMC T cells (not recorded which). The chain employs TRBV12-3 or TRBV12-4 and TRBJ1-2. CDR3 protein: CASSSNPVGGYTF.